The 8 T cell receptor beta chains reported below all come from one sample, sequenced in a study of blood T cell repertoires in COVID-19 (dated by TCRdb to about 2020). Libraries were constructed by the immunoSEQ multiplex PCR assay. The source is immuneACCESS, and TCRdb retained only in-frame sequences with V and J called. Part of the clones is not carried over; for the studies checked, unresolved V genes explain less than half of this, and the remainder is unexplained. Within this sample are under 200,000 clones, with roughly four fifths of them counted one time only. The ten largest make up around 14% of the sample. Sequenced material: peripheral blood. The source is a man aged 30 to 45 with active or convalescent COVID-19.

The chain links TRBV6-5 to TRBJ2-7, with 9 bases matching TRBD1. The CDR3 has 14 amino acids. V shed 7 bases, J shed 3 bases, and the junction held 7 bases outside the gene matches. Per the germline V gene, CDR1 is MNHEY and CDR2 is SVGAGI. The CDR3 spells CASNSGTGNYEQYV. Here the CDR3 DNA reads TGTGCCAGCAACTCCGGGACAGGGAACTACGAGCAGTACGTC.

V usage is TRBV2 and J usage is TRBJ2-7, with no clear D. The V end was cut by 6 bases, the J end by 0 bases, with 9 bases between. The germline V gene has CDR1 SNHLY and CDR2 FYNNEI. This CDR3 has 13 amino acids. CDR3 sequence (DNA): TGTGCCAGCAGCCACACGTCCTCCTACGAGCAGTACTTC. Translated: CASSHTSSYEQYF. Together with reference TRBV2 and TRBJ2-7, the CDR3 gives the full variable domain: EPEVTQTPSHQVTQMGQEVILRCVPISNHLYFYWYRQILGQKVEFLVSFYNNEISEKSEIFDDQFSVERPDGSNFTLKIRSTKLEDSAMYFCASSHTSSYEQYFGPGTRLTVT.

The chain's CDR3 is CASSPQGTDEKLFF. The CDR3 DNA sequence: TGTGCCAGCAGCCCACAGGGGACGGACGAAAAACTGTTTTTT. The genes are TRBV11-3 and TRBJ1-4, with 7 bases aligning to TRBD1. J was trimmed by 8 bases and V by 5 bases; bases with no gene match: 8. This CDR3 spans 14 amino acids. Germline V gene sequence: CDR1 SGHNT, CDR2 YENEEA.

This sequence joins TRBV18 and TRBJ2-1, with 8 bases that match TRBD1. V was pared by 3 bases and J by 5 bases, with 6 bases of the junction left unmatched. The CDR3 loop spans 15 amino acids. Germline V gene lookup returns CDR1 KGHSH and CDR2 LQKENI. CDR3 in amino acids: CASSPGQGRDNEQFF. The CDR3 bases are TGTGCCAGCTCACCCGGACAGGGTAGGGACAATGAGCAGTTCTTC.

This clone was recorded only once. The chain combines TRBV5-1 with TRBJ2-1; 10 bases agree with TRBD2. CDR1 is SGHRS and CDR2 is YFSETQ in the germline V gene. The CDR3 spans 16 residues. After removal of 0 bases from V and 4 bases from J, the junction contained 4 bases not matched to a gene. The CDR3 loop is CASSLEASGGYNEQFF. The CDR3 DNA follows: TGCGCCAGCAGCTTGGAAGCTAGCGGGGGATACAATGAGCAGTTCTTC.

The gene calls are TRBV10-3 and TRBJ2-1; a possible D gene is TRBD1 (7 bases). The CDR3 spans 17 residues. CDR1 is ENHRY and CDR2 is SYGVKD in the germline V gene. The V end lost 4 bases, the J end lost 3 bases, and 19 bases lay between the germline ends. The chain's CDR3 is CAISGVGGGDNYNEQFF. CDR3 DNA: TGTGCCATCAGTGGAGTAGGGGGCGGGGACAACTACAATGAGCAGTTCTTC.

The rearrangement links TRBV25-1 to TRBJ1-1; D is ambiguous. Trimming cost V 1 base and J 5 bases, with 14 bases left between them. Per the germline V gene, CDR1 is MGHDK and CDR2 is SYGVNS. This CDR3 comprises 15 residues. The CDR3 protein is CASSEFVDGKTEAFF. Written as DNA, the CDR3 is TGTGCCAGCAGTGAATTCGTGGACGGGAAGACTGAAGCTTTCTTT.

V usage is TRBV21-1 and J usage is TRBJ1-1. TRBV21-1 is labeled a pseudogene. The CDR3 sequence is 14 residues long. This CDR3 is CASRGRGMNTEAFF. The CDR3 DNA follows: TGTGCCAGCAGAGGGAGGGGTATGAACACTGAAGCTTTCTTT.